These 9 T cell receptor beta chains came from one sample sequenced in a study of T cell changes during pregnancy in multiple sclerosis. Only in-frame clones appear in the TCRdb table, and some are missing; sequencing was by immunoSEQ multiplex PCR. The data show approximately 100,000 clones, just over 90% seen once. The specimen comprised peripheral blood, sampled after pregnancy. The receptors were sampled from a female donor in good health, enrolled as a control in a pregnancy study.

The CDR3 loop reads CASSLGQGAFGNTIYF. CDR3 in DNA: TGTGCCAGCAGCCTTGGGCAGGGGGCCTTTGGAAACACCATATATTTT. The chain carries TRBV11-2 and TRBJ1-3; TRBD1 matches 8 bases. Looked up from germline, CDR1 is SGHAT and CDR2 is FQNNGV. This CDR3 comprises 16 residues. J gave up 3 bases and V 5 bases, and 9 bases lay outside the gene matches. Full variable domain (missing parts from reference TRBV11-2 and TRBJ1-3): EAGVAQSPRYKIIEKRQSVAFWCNPISGHATLYWYQQILGQGPKLLIQFQNNGVVDDSQLPKDRFSAERLKGVDSTLKIQPAKLEDSAVYLCASSLGQGAFGNTIYFGEGSWLTVV.

This clone was seen a few times. This rearrangement joins TRBV19 to TRBJ1-5, with D possibly TRBD1 on 5 matching bases. Germline loops: CDR1 LNHDA, CDR2 SQIVND (reference sequence). The CDR3 loop spans 14 amino acids. Trimming pared 7 bases from V and 0 bases from J, leaving 10 bases between. CDR3 loop: CASTTGTSNQPQHF. The CDR3 DNA follows: TGTGCCAGTACTACAGGTACTAGCAATCAGCCCCAGCATTTT.

The J gene is TRBJ1-1, the V gene TRBV19; TRBD1 matches at 9 bases. The germline gives CDR1 LNHDA, CDR2 SQIVND (reference sequence). The V segment lost 1 base and the J segment 5 bases; nucleotides outside the gene matches: 2. CDR3 length equals 14 residues. CDR3: CASSIAGTGTEAFF. As DNA, the CDR3 is TGTGCCAGTAGTATAGCCGGGACAGGGACTGAAGCTTTCTTT.

The V and J genes are TRBV6-1 and TRBJ2-3; 11 nucleotides agree with TRBD1. This CDR3 contains 15 residues. CDR1 is MNHNS and CDR2 is SASEGT in the germline V gene. Losses at the gene ends were 5 bases for V and 4 bases for J; bases not matched to a gene: 5. CDR3 protein: CASSRPGQGADTQYF. The CDR3 DNA follows: TGTGCCAGCAGTAGGCCGGGACAGGGGGCAGATACGCAGTATTTT.

This clone was seen only a few times. The chain is built from TRBV19 and TRBJ1-1, with 8 bases aligning to TRBD1. Germline V gives CDR1 LNHDA, CDR2 SQIVND (reference sequence). Losses at the gene ends were 3 bases for V and 12 bases for J; bases not matched to a gene: 6. This CDR3 contains 12 residues. CDR3 in DNA: TGTGCCAGTAGTATTCGTCAGGGGGCGACTTTCTTT. Translation: CASSIRQGATFF. Filled out from reference TRBV19 and TRBJ1-1, the complete variable domain reads DGGITQSPKYLFRKEGQNVTLSCEQNLNHDAMYWYRQDPGQGLRLIYYSQIVNDFQKGDIAEGYSVSREKKESFPLTVTSAQKNPTAFYLCASSIRQGATFFGQGTRLTVV.

This chain joins TRBV10-3 and TRBJ2-7; 8 bases are shared with TRBD2. The CDR3 runs 13 residues. The V gene's germline CDR1 is ENHRY and CDR2 SYGVKD. Trimming took 4 bases from V and 5 from J; bases not matched to a gene: 4. The DNA of the CDR3 is TGTGCCATCAGTGCCGGGACTAGTAACGAGCAGTACTTC. Protein: CAISAGTSNEQYF.

This clone was seen once. The chain couples TRBV15 to TRBJ1-5, with TRBD1 identical over 12 bases. Germline trimming cut 3 bases from V and 4 bases from J; bases unmatched to any gene: 16. This CDR3 comprises 20 residues. Germline V gene lookup returns CDR1 LNHNV and CDR2 YYDKDF (reference sequence). CDR3 DNA sequence: TGTGCCACCAGCAGCGCCTGGAGGTGGGGACAGGGGGCTTTAAATCAGCCCCAGCATTTT. The encoded protein is CATSSAWRWGQGALNQPQHF.

As to this clone: Sequence at one end of the junction differs from germline and may be a read error. This chain connects TRBV2 to TRBJ1-2; 8 positions match TRBD1. This CDR3 spans 14 amino acids. CDR1 is SNHLY and CDR2 is FYNNEI in the germline V gene. The CDR3 loop reads CASTPNPGQATAFF. In DNA, the CDR3 is TGTGCCAGCACCCCTAACCCGGGACAGGCCACCGCGTTTTTC.

The V and J genes are TRBV9 and TRBJ1-1, with a tentative D call TRBD1 (6 bases). V was clipped by 0 bases and J by 5 bases, with 8 bases between them. This CDR3 spans 13 amino acids. Germline assignment: CDR1 SGDLS and CDR2 YYNGEE. CDR3 coding DNA: TGTGCCAGCAGCGTAGAGGGGGGGACTGAAGCTTTCTTT. It specifies CASSVEGGTEAFF.